The entry below gives a single TCR beta chain sequence along with its context. Its target is not known. The data stem from a study of cytomegalovirus exposure and HLA in healthy donors. Study information: Among 350 to 500 genotyped donors, more than 65% fell in the Caucasian-associated ancestry cluster. Regarding the study as a whole: The investigators catalogued 150 to 200 TCR beta chains as cytomegalovirus-associated.

This CDR3 comprises 13 residues. Per germline, CDR1 MNHEY and CDR2 SMNVEV (reference sequence). Trimming took 10 bases from V and 3 from J, leaving 15 bases between them. It was healthy bone marrow donors who served as donors. PCR employed 60 Vbeta and 13 Jbeta primers. Sequencing was performed with immunoSEQ multiplex PCR; in TCRdb, only in-frame clones are kept and a portion is missing. Seen here are roughly 130,000 clones, roughly 80% observed once, and the top ten hold 1%. The V call is TRBV27, the J call TRBJ1-2, with a weak D call TRBD1 (5 bases). Sequencing was performed on PBMCs. This receptor was taken from a man aged 40-49 years in good health and CMV-seronegative. The CDR3, as DNA: TGTGCCACCAAATCTACAGGAGACTATGGCTACACCTTC. Translating gives CATKSTGDYGYTF.